This T cell receptor beta chain comes out of a study of T cells expressing NK-cell markers. The overall study: The study drew TCR beta repertoires from sorted CD3+CD56+NKG2C+, CD3+CD56+NKG2C- and CD3+CD56-NKG2C+ T cells. Overall study findings and caveats: Top CD8+ clonotypes included the dominant CD3+CD56+NKG2C+ clonotypes in roughly 6 donors.

TCRdb reanalyzed the 5' RACE reads and collapses them to one entry per CDR3 protein, without DNA. In all, the sample yields a few hundred thousand distinct CDR3 sequences. Per the germline V gene, CDR1 is LGHDT and CDR2 is YNNKEL (reference sequence). This CDR3 region has 17 residues. Comment on this clonotype: Its antigen is still unknown.

The specimen was blood T cells: a sorted CD56 or NKG2C T cell subset, CD4+ or CD8+ T cells, or bulk PBMC T cells (not recorded which). This TCR came from a man between 18 and 69 years old in good health. The rearrangement uses TRBV3-1 and TRBJ1-2; TCRdb calls TRBD1, which cannot be checked without DNA. The CDR3 region is CASSHFGVRDRPLSYTF.